This entry describes one TCR beta chain. This sample is part of a study of blood T cell repertoires in COVID-19. In the study overall: The United States, Italy and Spain were the sources of the acute and convalescent COVID-19 samples.

Some clones are missing from TCRdb's copy, which holds only in-frame ones; the method was immunoSEQ multiplex PCR. The sample shows about 130,000 clones, more than 70% of them seen only once. Germline V lookup: CDR1 DFQATT, CDR2 SNEGSKA (reference sequence). This CDR3 has 14 amino acids. With 3 bases clipped from V and 4 bases from J, the junction kept 5 bases outside the gene matches. The chain carries TRBV20-1 and TRBJ1-5, with 8 bases identical to TRBD1. The source material was peripheral blood. The sequence was obtained from a human donor in a cohort sampled during active COVID-19. CDR3 amino acids: CSASERTGNQPQHF. CDR3 sequence (DNA): TGCAGTGCTAGTGAGCGGACAGGGAATCAGCCCCAGCATTTT.